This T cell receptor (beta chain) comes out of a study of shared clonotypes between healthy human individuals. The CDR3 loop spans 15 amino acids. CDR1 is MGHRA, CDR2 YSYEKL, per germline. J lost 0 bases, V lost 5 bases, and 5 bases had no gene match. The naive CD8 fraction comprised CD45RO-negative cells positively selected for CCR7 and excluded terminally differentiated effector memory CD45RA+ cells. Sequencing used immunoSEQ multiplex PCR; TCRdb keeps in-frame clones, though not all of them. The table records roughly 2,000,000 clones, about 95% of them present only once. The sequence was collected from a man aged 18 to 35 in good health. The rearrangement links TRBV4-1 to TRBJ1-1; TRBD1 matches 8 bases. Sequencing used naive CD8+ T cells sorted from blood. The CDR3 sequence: CASSLQGGLNTEAFF. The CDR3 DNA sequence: TGCGCCAGCAGCTTACAGGGGGGATTGAACACTGAAGCTTTCTTT.